This entry features one T cell receptor beta chain sequence. This clone was recorded once. No antigen is known for it. The sample holds no much larger clone one base away, and base qualities are not on file. The sample comes from a study of T cell responses to AZD1222 COVID-19 vaccine (dated by TCRdb to the early 2020s). About the full investigation: A total of just over 230 trial participants underwent TCR sequencing, of whom about 200 had received two doses of AZD1222 and approximately 25 had received two doses of the MenACWY control vaccine. Trial participants were enrolled into age subgroups of 18-55, 56-69 and 70-plus years, which contained 148, 28 and 57 TCR-sequenced participants, respectively.

Beyond this particular receptor, the publication reports: The whole spike protein was spanned by vaccine-associated CD4 TCRs, and dominant responses were seen in regions 160-218 and 743-854. The 56-69-year group was small, and its depth increase did not reach significance, likely because of low power. Conclusions about previously exposed vaccinees are limited because only a handful of AZD1222 recipients were SARS-CoV-2 seropositive at baseline. A significant rise in spike-specific TCR breadth and depth was observed after two AZD1222 doses relative to day 0 and relative to MenACWY recipients. Most participants were white British and females outnumbered males, and the authors suggested that clonal diversity may have been underestimated. Nearly half of unique spike-specific TCRs reportedly recognized epitopes outside regions mutated in the B.1.351 and B.1.1.7 variants. Because no day 14 peak-response samples were available, the repertoires could be characterized only after the peak T cell response.

Per the publication, the time point label means: about 28 days (+/-7) after the second vaccine dose. AZD1222 recipients whose second dose came at about 4 weeks and those whose second dose came at about 12 weeks were combined into one group, since spike-specific TCR depth and breadth did not differ between the two schedules. The vaccinee samples were drawn from two UK trials, COV001 and COV002, one of which was a single-blind randomized controlled phase 2/3 trial testing AZD1222 (ChAdOx1 nCoV-19) in healthy adults. Trial participant PBMC samples were collected at day 0 and day 28 after the second dose for TCRbeta chain sequencing. The CDR3 regions of human TCRbeta chains were analyzed by immunosequencing. Concerning the study's data processing: Repertoire TCRs were checked for matches against a reference library of SARS-CoV-2-specific TCRs that had been generated using the MIRA antigen-specificity platform. Breadth was defined as the fraction of unique TCRs that were SARS-CoV-2-associated, and depth was defined as the fraction of total T cells that were SARS-CoV-2-associated. Using the MIRA data, each spike-specific TCR was mapped to the spike region that the TCR reacts to and placed in a CD4 or CD8 class. Log10-transformed breadth and depth values were compared by one-way ANOVA with Sidak's multiple comparisons tests. As stored in TCRdb, this immuneACCESS dataset retains in-frame rearrangements with V and J assigned. A fraction of the clones does not appear; measured against another copy, unresolved V genes explain less than half of the discrepancy, and the remainder lacks a known reason. The DNA gave D and trimming, while V, J and clone size come from that table. The sample table shows tens of thousands of clones, and around nine tenths are seen once. In total, the top ten clones hold under 1.5% of the sample.

The source is an adult who received the AZD1222 COVID-19 vaccine. The source was peripheral blood, collected 28 days after the second AZD1222 dose.

This receptor has the CDR3 CASSVSAQTRGHGNTIYF. The bases read TGTGCCAGCAGCGTATCTGCCCAGACCCGGGGCCATGGAAACACCATATATTTT. The rearrangement joined TRBV9 to TRBJ1-3, and the D gene may be TRBD1, 5 bases matching. From its cysteine to its phenylalanine, the CDR3 spans 18 amino acids. Only the CDR3 portion is preserved as DNA: 54 bases, with reading frame beginning at the first base. V and J lose 1 base and 3 bases, and a span of 20 bases separates them. CDR1 and CDR2 (SGDLS, YYNGEE) derive from the germline V gene.